This T cell receptor beta chain was sequenced in a study of blood T cell repertoires in COVID-19. As handled by the study authors: Using reference gene primer amplification, nucleated cell counts were estimated. This table comes from immunoSEQ multiplex PCR, and its TCRdb copy is limited to in-frame clones, with some not included. V and J calls and clone size follow that table, whereas D and trimming were derived from the DNA. The table includes 150,000 to 200,000 clones, roughly 85% detected once. The CDR3 loop spans 16 amino acids. In germline, CDR1 is SGDLS, CDR2 YYNGEE. The J segment lost 5 bases and the V segment lost 4 bases, leaving 8 bases of the junction unmatched.

Source material: peripheral blood. The origin of this receptor is a man aged 55 to 70 with acute or convalescent COVID-19. The chain carries TRBV9 and TRBJ2-3; 12 bases match TRBD2. The CDR3 bases are TGTGCCAGCAGCCCCCTAGCGGGAGGGCCTGAAGATACGCAGTATTTT. Encoded protein: CASSPLAGGPEDTQYF.